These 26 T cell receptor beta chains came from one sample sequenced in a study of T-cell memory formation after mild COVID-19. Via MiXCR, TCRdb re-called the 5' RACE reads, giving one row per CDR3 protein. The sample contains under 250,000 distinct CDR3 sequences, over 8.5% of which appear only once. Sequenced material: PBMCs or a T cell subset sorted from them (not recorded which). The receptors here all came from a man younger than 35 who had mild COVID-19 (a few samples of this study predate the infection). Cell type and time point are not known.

The CDR3 DNA reads TGCGCCAGCAGCGTGGACAGCTCCTACAATGAGCAGTTCTTC. This gives the protein CASSVDSSYNEQFF. The chain combines TRBV5-1 with TRBJ2-1; TRBD1 is a possible D gene (6 bases). CDR1 is SGHRS and CDR2 is YFSETQ in the germline V gene. The CDR3 runs to 14 residues. The V end lost 4 bases, the J end lost 0 bases, and 8 bases lay between the germline ends.

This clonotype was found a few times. Here the CDR3 reads CASSYDWGAFDSPLHF. The CDR3 nucleotides read TGTGCCAGCAGTTACGATTGGGGGGCCTTTGATTCACCCCTCCACTTT. This rearrangement joins TRBV6-5 to TRBJ1-6, with D possibly matching TRBD1 (6 bases). Germline CDR1 is MNHEY and CDR2 is SVGAGI. The CDR3 contains 16 residues. V dropped 2 bases and J dropped 8 bases, with 16 bases sitting between them.

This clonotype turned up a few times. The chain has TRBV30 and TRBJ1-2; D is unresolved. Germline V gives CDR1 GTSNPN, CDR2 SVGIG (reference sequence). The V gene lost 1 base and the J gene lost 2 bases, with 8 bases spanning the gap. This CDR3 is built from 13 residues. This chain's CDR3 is CAWSGAGNYGYTF. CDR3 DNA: TGTGCCTGGAGTGGCGCTGGGAACTATGGCTACACCTTC.

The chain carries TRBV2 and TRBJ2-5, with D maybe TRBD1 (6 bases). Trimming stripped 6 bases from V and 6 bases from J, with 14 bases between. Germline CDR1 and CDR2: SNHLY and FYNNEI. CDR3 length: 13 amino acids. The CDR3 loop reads CASRGSGAQTQYF. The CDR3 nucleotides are TGTGCCAGCAGAGGGTCAGGGGCGCAGACCCAGTACTTC.

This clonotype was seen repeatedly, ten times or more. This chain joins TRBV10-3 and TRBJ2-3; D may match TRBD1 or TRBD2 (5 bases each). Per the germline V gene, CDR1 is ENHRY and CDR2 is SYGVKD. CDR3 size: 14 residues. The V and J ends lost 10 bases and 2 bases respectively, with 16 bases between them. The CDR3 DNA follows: TGTGCCACCACTGCCGGGACCTACACAGATACGCAGTATTTT. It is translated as CATTAGTYTDTQYF.

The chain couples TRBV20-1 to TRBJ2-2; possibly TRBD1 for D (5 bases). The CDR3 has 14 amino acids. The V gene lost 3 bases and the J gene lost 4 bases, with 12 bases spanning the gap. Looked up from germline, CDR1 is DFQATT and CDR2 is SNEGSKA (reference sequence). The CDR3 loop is CSASYRQGTGELFF. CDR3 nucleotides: TGCAGTGCTAGTTATCGGCAGGGCACCGGGGAGCTGTTTTTT.

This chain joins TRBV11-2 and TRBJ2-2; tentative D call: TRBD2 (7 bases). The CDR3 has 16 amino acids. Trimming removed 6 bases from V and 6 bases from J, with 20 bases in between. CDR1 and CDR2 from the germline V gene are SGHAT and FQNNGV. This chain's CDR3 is CASRRLRGARAGELFF. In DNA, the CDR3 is TGTGCCAGCAGACGCCTTCGGGGGGCAAGGGCCGGGGAGCTGTTTTTT.

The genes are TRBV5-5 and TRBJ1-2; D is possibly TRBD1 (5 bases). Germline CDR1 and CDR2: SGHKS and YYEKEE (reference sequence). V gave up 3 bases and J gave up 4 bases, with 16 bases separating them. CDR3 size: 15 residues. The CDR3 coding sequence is TGTGCCAGCAGCTCGAGAGGGACGGGAATCTATGGCTACACCTTC. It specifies CASSSRGTGIYGYTF.

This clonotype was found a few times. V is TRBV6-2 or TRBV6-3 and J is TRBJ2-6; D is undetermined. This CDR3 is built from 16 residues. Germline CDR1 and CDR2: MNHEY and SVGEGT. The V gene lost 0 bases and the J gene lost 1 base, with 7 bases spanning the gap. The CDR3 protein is CASSYSQWSGANVLTF. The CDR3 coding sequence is TGTGCCAGCAGTTACTCCCAGTGGTCTGGGGCCAACGTCCTGACTTTC.

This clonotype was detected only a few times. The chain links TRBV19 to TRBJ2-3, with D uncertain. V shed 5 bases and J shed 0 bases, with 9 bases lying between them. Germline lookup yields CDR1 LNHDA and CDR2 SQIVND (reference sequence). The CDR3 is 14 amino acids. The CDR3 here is CASSGEASTDTQYF. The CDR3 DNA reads TGTGCCAGTAGTGGAGAGGCTAGCACAGATACGCAGTATTTT. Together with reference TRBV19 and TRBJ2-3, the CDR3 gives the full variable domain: DGGITQSPKYLFRKEGQNVTLSCEQNLNHDAMYWYRQDPGQGLRLIYYSQIVNDFQKGDIAEGYSVSREKKESFPLTVTSAQKNPTAFYLCASSGEASTDTQYFGPGTRLTVL.

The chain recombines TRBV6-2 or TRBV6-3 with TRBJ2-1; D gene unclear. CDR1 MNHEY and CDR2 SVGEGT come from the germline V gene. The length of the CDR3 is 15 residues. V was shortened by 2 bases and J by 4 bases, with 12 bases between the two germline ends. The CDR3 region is CASSYPSASYNEQFF. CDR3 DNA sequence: TGTGCCAGCAGTTACCCTTCGGCGAGTTACAATGAGCAGTTCTTC.

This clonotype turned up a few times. CDR3 DNA: TGTGCCAGCAGCGCCGGGCCAGGGAATTCTTACGAGCAGTACTTC. Its protein product is CASSAGPGNSYEQYF. V gene TRBV9 combines with J gene TRBJ2-7, with D possibly being TRBD1 (5 bases). CDR3 length: 15 residues. Trimming shortened V by 3 bases and J by 4 bases, and 17 bases separated the two germline ends. CDR1 is SGDLS and CDR2 is YYNGEE in the germline V gene. Using reference TRBV9 and TRBJ2-7 for the parts outside the CDR3, the full variable domain is DSGVTQTPKHLITATGQRVTLRCSPRSGDLSVYWYQQSLDQGLQFLIQYYNGEERAKGNILERFSAQQFPDLHSELNLSSLELGDSALYFCASSAGPGNSYEQYFGPGTRLTVT.

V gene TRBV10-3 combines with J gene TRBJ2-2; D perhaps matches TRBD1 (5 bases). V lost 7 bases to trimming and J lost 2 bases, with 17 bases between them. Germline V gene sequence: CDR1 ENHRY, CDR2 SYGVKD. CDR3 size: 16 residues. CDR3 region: CAINGHAEGNTGELFF. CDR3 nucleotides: TGTGCCATCAACGGACACGCCGAAGGAAACACCGGGGAGCTGTTTTTT.

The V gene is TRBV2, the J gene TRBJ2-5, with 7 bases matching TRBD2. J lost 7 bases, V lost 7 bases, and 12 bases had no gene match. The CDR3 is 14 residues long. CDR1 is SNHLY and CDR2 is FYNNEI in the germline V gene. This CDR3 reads CASNLLAESSTQYF. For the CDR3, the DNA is TGTGCCAGCAATCTCCTAGCGGAATCCTCGACCCAGTACTTC.

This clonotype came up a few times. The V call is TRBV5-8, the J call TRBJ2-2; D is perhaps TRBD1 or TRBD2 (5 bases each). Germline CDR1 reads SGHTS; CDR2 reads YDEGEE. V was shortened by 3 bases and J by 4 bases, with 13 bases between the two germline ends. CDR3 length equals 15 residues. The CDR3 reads CASSSGPRGTGELFF. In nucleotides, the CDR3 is TGTGCCAGCAGCTCGGGACCGCGAGGCACCGGGGAGCTGTTTTTT. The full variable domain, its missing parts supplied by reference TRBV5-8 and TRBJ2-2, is EAGVTQSPTHLIKTRGQQATLRCSPISGHTSVYWYQQALGLGLQFLLWYDEGEERNRGNFPPRFSGRQFPNYSSELNVNALELEDSALYLCASSSGPRGTGELFFGEGSRLTVL.

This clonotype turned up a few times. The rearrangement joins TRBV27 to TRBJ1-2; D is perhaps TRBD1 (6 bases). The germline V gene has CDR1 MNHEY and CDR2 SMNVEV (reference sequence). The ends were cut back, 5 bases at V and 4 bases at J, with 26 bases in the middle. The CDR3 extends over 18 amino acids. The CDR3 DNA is TGTGCCAGCAGTCCCACCGGGACAACTACCCTTTTGGGCTATGGCTACACCTTC. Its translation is CASSPTGTTTLLGYGYTF.

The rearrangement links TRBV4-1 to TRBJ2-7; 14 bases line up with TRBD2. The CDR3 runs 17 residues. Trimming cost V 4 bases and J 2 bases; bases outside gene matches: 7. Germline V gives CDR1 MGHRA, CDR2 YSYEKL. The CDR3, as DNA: TGCGCCAGCAGCCCTGACGGGACTAGCGGGGGAACCTACGAGCAGTACTTC. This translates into CASSPDGTSGGTYEQYF.

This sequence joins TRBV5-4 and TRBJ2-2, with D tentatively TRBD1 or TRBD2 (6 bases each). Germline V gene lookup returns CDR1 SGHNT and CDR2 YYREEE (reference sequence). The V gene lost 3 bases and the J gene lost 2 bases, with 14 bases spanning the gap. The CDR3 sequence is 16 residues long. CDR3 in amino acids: CASSSQTGLNTGELFF. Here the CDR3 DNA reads TGTGCCAGCAGCTCCCAGACAGGACTAAACACCGGGGAGCTGTTTTTT.

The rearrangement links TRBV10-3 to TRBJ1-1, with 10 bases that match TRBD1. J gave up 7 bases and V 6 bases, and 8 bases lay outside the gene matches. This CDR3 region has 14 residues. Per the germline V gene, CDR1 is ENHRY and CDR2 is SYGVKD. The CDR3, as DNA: TGTGCCATCAGGGAAAGACAGGGGGCTGATGAAGCTTTCTTT. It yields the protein CAIRERQGADEAFF.

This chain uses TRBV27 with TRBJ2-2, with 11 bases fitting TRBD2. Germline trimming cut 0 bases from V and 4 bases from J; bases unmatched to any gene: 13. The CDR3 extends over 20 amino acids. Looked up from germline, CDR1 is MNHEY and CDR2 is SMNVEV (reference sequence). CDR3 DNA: TGTGCCAGCAGTTTATCGGCAGACAGACTAGCGGGGTTAAGCACCGGGGAGCTGTTTTTT. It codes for CASSLSADRLAGLSTGELFF.

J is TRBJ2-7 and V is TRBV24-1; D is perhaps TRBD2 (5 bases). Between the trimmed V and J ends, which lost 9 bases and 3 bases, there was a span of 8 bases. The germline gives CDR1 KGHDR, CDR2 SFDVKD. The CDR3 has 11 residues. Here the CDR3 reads CATGGHYEQYV. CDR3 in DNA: TGTGCCACCGGAGGCCACTACGAGCAGTACGTC.

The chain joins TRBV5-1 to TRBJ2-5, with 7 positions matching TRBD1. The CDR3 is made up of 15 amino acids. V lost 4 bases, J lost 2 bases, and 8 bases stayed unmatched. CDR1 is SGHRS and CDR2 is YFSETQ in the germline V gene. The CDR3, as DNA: TGCGCCAGCAGCGTTGGGGGACAGACGCAAGAGACCCAGTACTTC. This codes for CASSVGGQTQETQYF.

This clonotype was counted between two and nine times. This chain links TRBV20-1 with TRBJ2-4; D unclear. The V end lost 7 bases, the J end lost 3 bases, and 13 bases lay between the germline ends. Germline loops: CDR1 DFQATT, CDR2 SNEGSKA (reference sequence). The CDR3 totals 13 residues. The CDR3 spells CSESGLVKNIQYF. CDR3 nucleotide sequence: TGCAGTGAAAGTGGTCTAGTCAAAAACATTCAGTACTTC.

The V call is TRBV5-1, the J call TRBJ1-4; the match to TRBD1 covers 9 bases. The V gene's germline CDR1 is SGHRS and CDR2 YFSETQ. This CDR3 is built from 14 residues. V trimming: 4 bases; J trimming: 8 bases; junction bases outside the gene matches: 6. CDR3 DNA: TGCGCCAGCAGCGTGGGACAGGGTGTCGAAAAACTGTTTTTT. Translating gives CASSVGQGVEKLFF.

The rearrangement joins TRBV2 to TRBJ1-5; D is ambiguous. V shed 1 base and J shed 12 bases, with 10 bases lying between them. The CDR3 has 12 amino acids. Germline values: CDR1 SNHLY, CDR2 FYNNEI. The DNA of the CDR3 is TGTGCCAGCAGTGAAGTTCAGAACGGCCAGCATTTT. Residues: CASSEVQNGQHF.

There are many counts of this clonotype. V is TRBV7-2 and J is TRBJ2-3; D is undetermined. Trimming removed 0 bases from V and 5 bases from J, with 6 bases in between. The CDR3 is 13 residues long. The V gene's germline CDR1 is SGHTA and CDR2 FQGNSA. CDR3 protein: CASSLAGLDTQYF. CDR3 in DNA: TGTGCCAGCAGCTTAGCTGGCTTAGATACGCAGTATTTT.